This T cell receptor (beta chain) was obtained from a study of shared clonotypes between healthy human individuals. Germline lookup yields CDR1 SGHDT and CDR2 YYEEEE. The CDR3 covers 14 residues. V lost 5 bases, J lost 5 bases, and 16 bases lay in between. Only in-frame clones appear in the TCRdb table, and some are missing; sequencing was by immunoSEQ multiplex PCR. The sample holds 2 million to 3 million clones; around 90% are singletons and the top ten take roughly 0.14%. The rearrangement links TRBV5-6 to TRBJ2-5; maybe TRBD1 (6 bases). The TCR sequence derives from a man younger than 30 in good health. The sequenced sample consisted of naive CD4+ T cells sorted from blood. Specified subset: CD45RA+ positively selected. This CDR3 is CASSSLGAAETQYF. The CDR3 nucleotides are TGTGCCAGCAGTTCCCTGGGGGCTGCCGAGACCCAGTACTTC.